This T cell receptor (beta chain) emerged from a study of control samples from healthy donors and cancer patients. Libraries were prepared by immunoSEQ multiplex PCR; TCRdb keeps only in-frame clonotypes and omits some of them. This table has tens of thousands of clones, more than 80% appearing once. The CDR3 is 15 residues long. Germline CDR1 and CDR2: SGHVS and FQNEAQ. V lost 4 bases to trimming and J lost 3 bases, with 16 bases between them. This clone was picked up a small number of times. Input material: blood. The rearrangement links TRBV7-8 to TRBJ2-7; D is undetermined. This clonotype originated in a man between 45 and 60 years old in good health. The CDR3 loop is CASSSIRTRLYEQYF. CDR3 nucleotide sequence: TGTGCCAGCAGCTCTATTAGGACGCGCCTCTACGAGCAGTACTTC. Looking up the rest from reference TRBV7-8 and TRBJ2-7 gives the full variable domain: GAGVSQSPRYKVAKRGQDVALRCDPISGHVSLFWYQQALGQGPEFLTYFQNEAQLDKSGLPSDRFFAERPEGSVSTLKIQRTQQEDSAVYLCASSSIRTRLYEQYFGPGTRLTVT.